This TCR beta chain is from a study of lymphopenia after photon versus proton radiotherapy. Points from the study as a whole: Post-nadir diversity loss with photons came from oligoclonal expansion, particularly CD8+ Temra cells. Proton therapy kept repertoires fairly stable, unlike photons, which gained effector/memory cells. Authors raise, but do not show, better survival with proton therapy. In patients who died, overall survival fell as post-nadir TCR diversity dropped more.

Sequenced by immunoSEQ multiplex PCR; TCRdb stores in-frame clones only, minus some. The repertoire holds 150,000 or so clones, with more than 85% as singletons. A note on this clone: The antigen is unknown.

Germline CDR1 is MNHEY and CDR2 is SMNVEV (reference sequence). V dropped 6 bases and J dropped 7; count of bases not matched to a gene: 19. CDR3 length: 17 residues. The sequences come from peripheral blood, collected from a patient treated with photon-based radiotherapy. This chain uses TRBV27 with TRBJ2-3; 7 bases fit TRBD2. The TCR originated in a middle-aged man with gastric cancer. DNA of the CDR3: TGTGCCAGCAGCACCCCTTTGGGTCGGGAGGCCGTATATACGCAGTATTTT. It is translated as CASSTPLGREAVYTQYF.